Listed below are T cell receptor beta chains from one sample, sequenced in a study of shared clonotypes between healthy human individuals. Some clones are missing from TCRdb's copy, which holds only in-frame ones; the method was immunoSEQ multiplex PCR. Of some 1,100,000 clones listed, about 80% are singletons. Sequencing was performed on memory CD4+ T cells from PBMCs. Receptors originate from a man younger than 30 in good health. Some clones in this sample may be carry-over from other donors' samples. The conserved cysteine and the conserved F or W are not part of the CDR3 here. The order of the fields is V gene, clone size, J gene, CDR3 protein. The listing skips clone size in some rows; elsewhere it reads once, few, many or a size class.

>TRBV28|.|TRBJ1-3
ASSSPQGNSGNTIY
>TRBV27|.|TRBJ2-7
ASSFTSSYEQY
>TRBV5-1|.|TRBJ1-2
ASSLSVASQSNYGYT
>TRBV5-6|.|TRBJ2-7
ASGRLDTYEQY
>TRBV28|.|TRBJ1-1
ASSLWLGRDTEAF
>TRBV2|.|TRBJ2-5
ASGPDTVAVGTQY
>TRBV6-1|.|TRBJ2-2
ASRVPGAGELF
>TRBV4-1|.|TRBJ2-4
ASSGGTSQAAKNIQY
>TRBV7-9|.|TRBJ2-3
ASSTRLAESTDTQY
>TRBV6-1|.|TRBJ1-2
ASRDPGTGGGYT
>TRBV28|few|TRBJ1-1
ASSPSDEDTEAF
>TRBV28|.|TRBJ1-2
ASSPPGRFYGYT
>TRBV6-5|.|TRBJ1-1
ASTEGGATEAF
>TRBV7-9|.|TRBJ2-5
ASSFAVETQY
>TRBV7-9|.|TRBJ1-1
ASSFDPGQGNTEAF
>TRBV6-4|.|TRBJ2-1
ASSDVGGGNEQF
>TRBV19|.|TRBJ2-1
ASTRSAGGGDNEQF
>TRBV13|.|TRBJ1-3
ASSFGDRARGNTIY
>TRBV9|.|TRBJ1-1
ASSVRRQGDTEAF
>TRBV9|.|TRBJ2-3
ASSALLAGGTDTQY
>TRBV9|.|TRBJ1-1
ASSVKGLGTEAF
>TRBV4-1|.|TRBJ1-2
ASSQDSGGEVGGYT
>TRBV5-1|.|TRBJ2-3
ASRLLSAGGTDTQY
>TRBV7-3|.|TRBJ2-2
ASSPQPGAGELF
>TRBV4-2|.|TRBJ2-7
ASSQDLGPYYEQY
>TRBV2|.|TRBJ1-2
ASRATGPNYGYT
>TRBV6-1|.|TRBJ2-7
ASTDALRAD
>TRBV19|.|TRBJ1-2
ASTKTGGPANYGYT
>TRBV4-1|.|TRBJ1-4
ASSQILEKLF
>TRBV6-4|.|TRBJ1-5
ASLSRGLYNQPQH
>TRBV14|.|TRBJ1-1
ASSQVLGVWHTEAF
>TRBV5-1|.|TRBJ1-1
ASRISGGATEAF
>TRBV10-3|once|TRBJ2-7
AISREGYEQY
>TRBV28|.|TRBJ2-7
ASTPQEANYEQY
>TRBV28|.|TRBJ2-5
ASRQTGLETQY
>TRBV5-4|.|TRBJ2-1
ASSRTSGNNEQF
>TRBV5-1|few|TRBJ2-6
ASSLEVSGANVLT
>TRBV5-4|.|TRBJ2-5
ASSSATQTSGSSAQY
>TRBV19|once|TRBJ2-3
ASSHRAGFGDTQY
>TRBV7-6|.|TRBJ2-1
ASISLAGGPIEQF
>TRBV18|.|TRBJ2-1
ASSQILSLLDHEQF
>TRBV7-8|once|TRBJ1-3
ASSRFTGAPFSGNTIY
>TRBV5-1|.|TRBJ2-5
ASSLGVSQETQY
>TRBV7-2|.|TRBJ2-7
ASSIAGTSGSYEQY
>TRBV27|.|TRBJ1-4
ASRTTEENNEKLF
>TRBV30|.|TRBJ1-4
AWNSGATNEKLF
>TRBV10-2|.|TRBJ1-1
ASSDRPGRAF
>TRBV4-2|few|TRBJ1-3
ASSQAGGSGNTIY
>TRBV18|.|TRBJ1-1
ASSPRTEGTEAF
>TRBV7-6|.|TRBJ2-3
ASSPRTQGHTDTQY
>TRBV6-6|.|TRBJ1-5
ASSYGSELSNQPQH
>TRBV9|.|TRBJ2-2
ASSPRPPGLDTGELF
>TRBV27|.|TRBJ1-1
ASSMTRNTEAF
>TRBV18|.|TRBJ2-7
ASSPGEESEQY
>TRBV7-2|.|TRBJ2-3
ASSLAPAGAGTDTQY
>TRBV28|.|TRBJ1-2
ASSSTGGHYGYT